Listed here is a single TCR beta chain. The table came from immunoSEQ multiplex PCR; TCRdb's copy has only in-frame clones and leaves some out. This table holds around 97,000 clones, under 90% found once. The source of the sample is a study of T cell clones after liver transplantation. Study background: Samples came pre-transplant, pre-randomization before withdrawal, and post-randomization after withdrawal ended.

Sequencing was performed on CD4+ T cells from blood, taken around 49 months after liver transplant. The source of this sequence is a human patient who received a liver transplant. Some T cells may be transferred from the graft donor.

In DNA, the CDR3 is TGCGCCAGCAGCGGGGATTTGGGCGAAAAACTGTTTTTT. Amino acid sequence: CASSGDLGEKLFF. The V gene is TRBV5-1, the J gene TRBJ1-4; D not resolved. V was shortened by 4 bases and J by 8 bases, with 12 bases between the two germline ends. CDR3 length equals 13 residues. CDR1 is SGHRS and CDR2 is YFSETQ in the germline V gene. The variable domain in full, completed from reference TRBV5-1 and TRBJ1-4, reads KAGVTQTPRYLIKTRGQQVTLSCSPISGHRSVSWYQQTPGQGLQFLFEYFSETQRNKGNFPGRFSGRQFSNSRSEMNVSTLELGDSALYLCASSGDLGEKLFFGSGTQLSVL.